The 31 T cell receptor beta chains given below trace back to one sample, sequenced in a study of PD-1 blockade in mismatch repair-deficient tumors. Profiling relied on immunoSEQ multiplex PCR, and the TCRdb table lists in-frame clones only, not all of them. The repertoire has some 110,000 clones, 60% to 85% of them found once; the top ten carry 4% to 5%. The sample consisted of peripheral blood, taken 60 to 65 weeks after starting pembrolizumab. Every receptor here comes from an adult with mismatch repair-deficient cancer.

The chain joins TRBV6-5 to TRBJ2-1; D gene ambiguous. CDR1 and CDR2 from the germline V gene are MNHEY and SVGAGI. Trimming stripped 7 bases from V and 6 bases from J, with 7 bases between. The CDR3 spans 11 residues. The CDR3: CASKELNEQFF. For the CDR3, the DNA is TGTGCCAGCAAGGAGCTCAATGAGCAGTTCTTC.

This sequence joins TRBV2 and TRBJ2-1; the D gene is possibly TRBD2 (6 bases). CDR1 is SNHLY, CDR2 FYNNEI, per germline. The V gene lost 4 bases and the J gene lost 8 bases, with 18 bases spanning the gap. This CDR3 has 15 residues. The CDR3 sequence is CASSGWLSEGHEQFF. CDR3 DNA sequence: TGTGCCAGCAGTGGATGGCTCTCGGAGGGCCATGAGCAGTTCTTC.

The table lists this clone with a few counts. This chain connects TRBV9 to TRBJ1-3; D ambiguous. The CDR3 loop spans 16 amino acids. CDR1 SGDLS and CDR2 YYNGEE come from the germline V gene. The ends were cut back, 0 bases at V and 0 bases at J, with 10 bases in the middle. The CDR3 DNA sequence: TGTGCCAGCAGCGTAGCTACTTGGGGCTCTGGAAACACCATATATTTT. Protein: CASSVATWGSGNTIYF.

The chain links TRBV7-3 to TRBJ1-2, with 9 positions matching TRBD1. Germline values: CDR1 SGHTA, CDR2 FQGTGA. The CDR3 totals 14 residues. J was trimmed by 4 bases and V by 4 bases; bases with no gene match: 4. CDR3: CASSWGQGLYGYTF. The CDR3 DNA reads as TGTGCCAGCAGCTGGGGACAGGGACTCTATGGCTACACCTTC.

This sequence joins TRBV4-3 and TRBJ2-3; no clear D. V lost 0 bases and J lost 4, with 8 bases in between. The CDR3 contains 14 residues. Germline V CDR1 and CDR2: LGHNA, YSLEER. CDR3 sequence (DNA): TGCGCCAGCAGCCAAGAGAATCAGCCAGATACGCAGTATTTT. Translating it yields CASSQENQPDTQYF.

The chain has TRBV9 and TRBJ2-3, with D unclear. Between the trimmed V and J ends, which lost 3 bases and 2 bases, there was a span of 13 bases. In germline, CDR1 is SGDLS, CDR2 YYNGEE. This CDR3 comprises 15 residues. The CDR3 DNA sequence: TGTGCCAGCAGCGGCAGTTGGTCGGTCACAGATACGCAGTATTTT. It encodes CASSGSWSVTDTQYF.

The CDR3 nucleotides read TGTGCCAGCAGCGACCTGACCTACGAGCAGTACTTC. Translation: CASSDLTYEQYF. The chain uses TRBV7-9 and TRBJ2-7; D gene ambiguous. CDR3 size: 12 residues. Trimming took 5 bases from V and 2 from J, leaving 7 bases between them. Germline V lookup: CDR1 SEHNR, CDR2 FQNEAQ (reference sequence).

This clone was detected only a few times. V is TRBV5-5 and J is TRBJ2-5; 12 nucleotides line up with TRBD2. The CDR3 is 17 residues long. Trimming cost V 4 bases and J 4 bases; bases outside gene matches: 11. Germline V gene lookup returns CDR1 SGHKS and CDR2 YYEKEE (reference sequence). This CDR3 reads CASSAGVSSGGAETQYF. The CDR3 DNA sequence: TGTGCCAGCAGCGCTGGGGTGTCTAGCGGGGGGGCAGAGACCCAGTACTTC.

The chain joins TRBV4-1 to TRBJ1-2; D is perhaps TRBD1 (6 bases). Trimming removed 1 base from V and 5 bases from J, with 14 bases in between. There are 15 residues in the CDR3. Germline assignment: CDR1 MGHRA and CDR2 YSYEKL. The CDR3 sequence is CASSQVPGDFYGYTF. CDR3 DNA sequence: TGCGCCAGCAGCCAAGTACCAGGGGACTTTTATGGCTACACCTTC.

The chain combines TRBV27 with TRBJ1-1; D unresolved. V dropped 6 bases and J dropped 4 bases, with 6 bases sitting between them. The CDR3 length is 11 residues. Germline V gene lookup returns CDR1 MNHEY and CDR2 SMNVEV (reference sequence). The CDR3 DNA reads as TGTGCCAGCAGATTGGGCACTGAAGCTTTCTTT. Protein product: CASRLGTEAFF.

The chain recombines TRBV5-5 with TRBJ2-7; no clear D gene. The CDR3 is 11 residues long. Trimming removed 7 bases at V and 2 bases at J, with 7 bases between. Germline V gene lookup returns CDR1 SGHKS and CDR2 YYEKEE (reference sequence). For the CDR3, the DNA is TGTGCCAGCGCAGGAGCCTACGAGCAGTACTTC. It translates to CASAGAYEQYF.

The V gene is TRBV2, the J gene TRBJ2-2; D is perhaps TRBD2 (5 bases). V shed 6 bases and J shed 2 bases, with 10 bases lying between them. This CDR3 is built from 14 residues. Germline values: CDR1 SNHLY, CDR2 FYNNEI. CDR3 coding DNA: TGTGCCAGCAGGGGTAGCGTAAACACCGGGGAGCTGTTTTTT. Its protein is CASRGSVNTGELFF.

V usage is TRBV5-4 and J usage is TRBJ2-2; possible D gene TRBD2, 5 bases. The germline gives CDR1 SGHNT, CDR2 YYREEE (reference sequence). CDR3 length: 14 residues. Trimming cost V 4 bases and J 0 bases, with 7 bases left between them. Here the CDR3 reads CASSLGANTGELFF. The CDR3, as DNA: TGTGCCAGCAGCCTCGGGGCGAACACCGGGGAGCTGTTTTTT.

In its sample, this clone was seen once. The chain has TRBV19 and TRBJ1-1; D is possibly TRBD1 (6 bases). Looked up from germline, CDR1 is LNHDA and CDR2 is SQIVND (reference sequence). V lost 7 bases to trimming and J lost 4 bases, with 13 bases between them. The CDR3 has 13 amino acids. CDR3 nucleotides: TGTGCCAGTAAAACAGGGTGGGGCACTGAAGCTTTCTTT. Translation gives CASKTGWGTEAFF.

This chain links TRBV2 with TRBJ1-1; TRBD1 might be the D (5 bases). CDR1 is SNHLY, CDR2 FYNNEI, per germline. V shed 11 bases and J shed 1 base, with 14 bases lying between them. The CDR3 has 13 residues. The CDR3: CASTGTANTEAFF. CDR3 bases: TGTGCCTCAACCGGGACGGCGAACACTGAAGCTTTCTTT.

The V and J genes are TRBV28 and TRBJ1-2, with TRBD1 identical over 9 bases. V gave up 2 bases and J gave up 5 bases; unmatched junction bases: 0. The CDR3 is 13 residues long. From germline, CDR1 is MDHEN and CDR2 SYDVKM. CDR3 protein: CASSLGTGYGYTF. In nucleotides, the CDR3 is TGTGCCAGCAGTTTAGGGACAGGGTATGGCTACACCTTC.

Only a few counts were recorded for this clone. The genes are TRBV7-9 and TRBJ1-5; D is ambiguous. Germline V gene lookup returns CDR1 SEHNR and CDR2 FQNEAQ (reference sequence). V lost 5 bases and J lost 0, with 8 bases in between. The CDR3 has 14 residues. The DNA for the CDR3 is TGTGCCAGCAGCGGTCAGAATAGCAATCAGCCCCAGCATTTT. Protein product: CASSGQNSNQPQHF.

Notes on this clone: Other DNA variants within this sample encode the same CDR3. The chain is built from TRBV19 and TRBJ2-3; 9 bases map to TRBD2. The CDR3 has 15 residues. The germline V gene has CDR1 LNHDA and CDR2 SQIVND (reference sequence). The V segment lost 5 bases and the J segment 4 bases; nucleotides outside the gene matches: 7. The DNA of the CDR3 is TGTGCCAGTAGTGCTCGTAGCGGGAGAGCAGATACGCAGTATTTT. This translates into CASSARSGRADTQYF.

This chain joins TRBV19 and TRBJ2-1; tentative D call: TRBD1 (5 bases). CDR3 size: 11 residues. V lost 6 bases, J lost 16 bases, and 16 bases lay in between. Germline V gene lookup returns CDR1 LNHDA and CDR2 SQIVND (reference sequence). The CDR3 protein is CASRMGLVEFF. CDR3 DNA: TGTGCCAGTAGGATGGGGCTCGTCGAATTCTTC.

This chain joins TRBV29-1 and TRBJ1-3; the D gene is possibly TRBD1 (5 bases). Trimming took 7 bases from V and 4 from J, leaving 11 bases between them. Per the germline V gene, CDR1 is SQVTM and CDR2 is ANQGSEA. CDR3 size: 12 residues. CDR3 in DNA: TGCAGCGCGGCCGGGGGGGGAAACACCATATATTTT. It is translated as CSAAGGGNTIYF. The full variable domain, in which reference TRBV29-1 and TRBJ1-3 provide the parts outside the CDR3, is SAVISQKPSRDICQRGTSLTIQCQVDSQVTMMFWYRQQPGQSLTLIATANQGSEATYESGFVIDKFPISRPNLTFSTLTVSNMSPEDSSIYLCSAAGGGNTIYFGEGSWLTVV.

V gene TRBV12-5 combines with J gene TRBJ2-7; 11 nucleotides agree with TRBD2. The CDR3 is made up of 18 amino acids. Germline-derived CDR1 and CDR2 are LGHNT and FRNRAP. The V segment lost 6 bases and the J segment 2 bases; nucleotides outside the gene matches: 15. Written as DNA, the CDR3 is TGTGCTAGTGGACACGGTTTGCCTAGCGGGAGGAGGGCCTACGAGCAGTACTTC. It specifies CASGHGLPSGRRAYEQYF.

The rearrangement uses TRBV27 and TRBJ2-7; D gene uncertain. Trimming took 5 bases from V and 0 from J, leaving 17 bases between them. The CDR3 is 16 residues long. The germline CDR1 and CDR2 sequences are MNHEY and SMNVEV (reference sequence). In DNA form, the CDR3 reads TGTGCCAGCAGTCTTATCAGGTCTGACGGCTCCTACGAGCAGTACTTC. This sequence encodes CASSLIRSDGSYEQYF.

The V call is TRBV18, the J call TRBJ1-4; D is undetermined. CDR3 length: 14 residues. The V end was cut by 3 bases, the J end by 5 bases, with 10 bases between. Germline lookup yields CDR1 KGHSH and CDR2 LQKENI. The CDR3 sequence is CASSPEQPNEKLFF. The CDR3, as DNA: TGTGCCAGCTCACCCGAGCAGCCGAATGAAAAACTGTTTTTT.

This rearrangement joins TRBV7-3 to TRBJ2-1, with 8 bases matching TRBD2. The V gene's germline CDR1 is SGHTA and CDR2 FQGTGA. With V trimmed by 4 bases and J by 9 bases, 11 bases remained unmatched. This CDR3 region has 15 residues. The CDR3 DNA reads as TGTGCCAGCAGCTCTGTGGGGCGGGAGGACGGTGAGCAGTTCTTC. Amino acids: CASSSVGREDGEQFF. Based on the CDR3 plus reference TRBV7-3 and TRBJ2-1, the full variable domain is GAGVSQTPSNKVTEKGKYVELRCDPISGHTALYWYRQSLGQGPEFLIYFQGTGAADDSGLPNDRFFAVRPEGSVSTLKIQRTERGDSAVYLCASSSVGREDGEQFFGPGTRLTVL.

This clone appeared once. The rearrangement uses TRBV7-3 and TRBJ2-6; the D is unclear. The CDR3 length is 17 residues. V was trimmed by 3 bases and J by 2 bases, leaving 14 bases between them. CDR1 SGHTA and CDR2 FQGTGA come from the germline V gene. CDR3 region: CASSFDGLTPGANVLTF. The CDR3, as DNA: TGTGCCAGCAGCTTTGACGGGTTAACCCCTGGGGCCAACGTCCTGACTTTC. Full variable domain (rest looked up from reference TRBV7-3 and TRBJ2-6): GAGVSQTPSNKVTEKGKYVELRCDPISGHTALYWYRQSLGQGPEFLIYFQGTGAADDSGLPNDRFFAVRPEGSVSTLKIQRTERGDSAVYLCASSFDGLTPGANVLTFGAGSRLTVL.

This clone showed up just once. This sequence joins TRBV2 and TRBJ2-2; D is uncertain. There are 11 residues in the CDR3. Trimming took off 8 bases at V and 5 bases at J, with 6 bases between the two ends. Germline V gene lookup returns CDR1 SNHLY and CDR2 FYNNEI. In nucleotides, the CDR3 is TGTGCCAGCGAAGTAACCGGGGAGCTGTTTTTT. Amino acid sequence: CASEVTGELFF.

This clone has just a few counts. This chain connects TRBV19 to TRBJ2-6, with a possible D match to TRBD1 (6 bases). This CDR3 spans 14 amino acids. Trimming took 9 bases from V and 0 from J, leaving 9 bases between them. CDR1 is LNHDA and CDR2 is SQIVND in the germline V gene (reference sequence). As DNA, the CDR3 is TGTGCCAGCGACAGGAACTCTGGGGCCAACGTCCTGACTTTC. Its translation is CASDRNSGANVLTF.

V usage is TRBV21-1 and J usage is TRBJ2-2; the table calls TRBD2, which could not be checked here. TRBV21-1 is given as a pseudogene. This CDR3 has 15 amino acids. CDR3 nucleotides: TGTGCCAGCAGCAAAGAGGGACTAGTTCCCGGGGAGCTGTTTTTT. It translates to CASSKEGLVPGELFF.

The chain combines TRBV7-2 with TRBJ2-6; 12 positions agree with TRBD1. The V segment lost 6 bases and the J segment 3 bases; nucleotides outside the gene matches: 6. Germline V lookup: CDR1 SGHTA, CDR2 FQGNSA. This CDR3 is built from 17 residues. In DNA form, the CDR3 reads TGTGCCAGCAGGCCGGGACAGGGGGCCTTTGGGGCCAACGTCCTGACTTTC. This translates into CASRPGQGAFGANVLTF.

V and J are TRBV4-2 and TRBJ2-7; possible D gene TRBD1, 6 bases. V was shortened by 5 bases and J by 7 bases, with 24 bases between the two germline ends. The CDR3 spans 16 residues. The V gene's germline CDR1 is LGHNA and CDR2 YNFKEQ. The CDR3 reads CASSSPNPGQVGEQYF. The CDR3 coding sequence is TGTGCCAGCAGCTCTCCCAACCCGGGACAAGTAGGAGAGCAGTACTTC.

This clone was recorded a few times. J is TRBJ2-7 and V is TRBV2, with 7 bases fitting TRBD1. Germline lookup yields CDR1 SNHLY and CDR2 FYNNEI. Trimming at V came to 6 bases and at J to 4 bases, leaving 0 bases not matched to a gene. The CDR3 length is 11 residues. Here the CDR3 reads CASRGQYEQYF. The CDR3 region has the DNA TGTGCCAGCAGGGGACAGTACGAGCAGTACTTC.